This T cell receptor beta chain comes out of a study of blood T cell repertoires in COVID-19 (dated by TCRdb to about 2020). Some background on the complete study: Samples covering the acute and convalescent phases of COVID-19 were provided by collaborators in the United States, Italy and Spain. Where available, HLA class I and class II types were obtained from metadata supplied by the sample provider rather than from assay-based typing. The material from the prospective study consisted of cDNA or gDNA derived from T cells, B-cell-depleted T cells, or PBMCs. Samples were obtained from the ongoing ImmuneRACE study (first 160 participants) and from 1,000 to 1,500 subjects provided by 6 global collaborators. A de-identified subject ID, COVID-19 status, age in years and sex were almost always included in the sample metadata. Deeply sampled blood TCRbeta repertoires from subjects exposed to, actively infected with, or recovered from COVID-19 were included in the dataset. A freely available public database, intended as a resource for researchers studying the immune response to SARS-CoV-2, is where the repertoires were released.

The immunoSEQ Assay, a bias-controlled multiplex PCR, was used to amplify TCRbeta CDR3 regions from genomic DNA. From the authors' description of their analysis: Nucleated cell counts per sample were estimated from amplification of reference gene primers within the assay. Sequence reads were collapsed and filtered to measure the absolute abundance of every unique TCRbeta CDR3 rearrangement. For each sample, productive Simpson clonality was calculated by taking the square root of Simpson's diversity index across productive rearrangements. Drawn from immuneACCESS, this table holds only the in-frame rearrangements with V and J called that TCRdb kept. Clones are partly lost; checked studies trace under half to an unresolved V gene and leave the rest unexplained. V, J and clone size reflect that table, while D and trimming were determined from the DNA. This sample has about 300,000 clones in its table, and over 75% of those were observed once. The ten largest clones represent about 10% of the sample.

The study at large found these results: The quantity of clinical and demographic metadata differed by source and by participant and was supplied without curation.

Enrolling through a virtual design, the prospective study's participants ranged in age from about 18 to 89 years and lived across 24 United States geographic areas. In the prospective study, cohorts were assigned on the basis of participant-reported clinical history obtained from a screening survey and a study questionnaire. ImmuneRACE Cohort 3 recovered participants were defined by two consecutive negative NP/OP PCR tests, healthcare professional clearance, or symptom resolution. In the prospective study, whole blood, serum and a nasopharyngeal or oropharyngeal swab were collected from each participant by mobile phlebotomists. Additional blood draws and questionnaires over an approximately 2-month period could optionally be provided by prospective study participants. Blood samples from the prospective study were shipped frozen or at room temperature prior to DNA extraction. There are 16 amino acids in the CDR3, from cysteine to phenylalanine inclusive. Only the CDR3 DNA is retained, 48 bases long and in frame from the first base. CDR1 is given as MGHRA and CDR2 as YSYEKL, both from the germline V gene. Germline trimming amounts to 3 bases on V and 2 bases on J, with 5 as the count of junction bases outside the gene matches.

To note about this clone: No cognate antigen has been identified for it. No qualities accompany the bases; no much larger clone lies one base away.

Sequenced input: PBMCs or T cells enriched from blood (not recorded which). The sequence joins TRBV4-1 to TRBJ2-3; 10 nucleotides in the junction match TRBD2. This receptor was obtained from a woman younger than 35 who had recovered from COVID-19. The DNA reads TGCGCCAGCAGCCAGGCTAGCGGGGGTTCCACAGATACGCAGTATTTT. Its coded protein is CASSQASGGSTDTQYF.